The next 5 T cell receptor beta chains were all read from a single sample in a study of cytomegalovirus exposure and HLA in healthy donors. Vbeta (60) and Jbeta (13) primers were used in the PCR. The repertoire was sequenced with immunoSEQ multiplex PCR; TCRdb's copy has only in-frame clones and lacks some. Of around 70,000 clones listed, about 75% were seen once; the top ten hold 12%. Material: PBMCs. The receptors originated from a man in his 70s in good health and CMV-seronegative.

V and J are TRBV30 and TRBJ2-2, with D perhaps matching TRBD2 (5 bases). V lost 4 bases and J 11 bases, leaving 11 bases between the germline ends. CDR1 and CDR2 from the germline V gene are GTSNPN and SVGIG (reference sequence). The CDR3 extends over 11 amino acids. CDR3 nucleotides: TGTGCCTGGACCGGGATGGGAGAGCTGTTTTTT. It translates to CAWTGMGELFF.

This clone was counted once. This chain joins TRBV6-5 and TRBJ2-7; 7 bases match TRBD2. Germline values: CDR1 MNHEY, CDR2 SVGAGI. V shed 8 bases, J shed 1 base, and the junction held 11 bases outside the gene matches. The CDR3 runs to 15 residues. CDR3 nucleotide sequence: TGTGCCAGCCGGGGGAGGCGGGAGTGGTCCTACGAGCAGTACTTC. Translating it yields CASRGRREWSYEQYF.

The chain joins TRBV4-3 to TRBJ2-3; perhaps TRBD2 as D (6 bases). Germline V gene sequence: CDR1 LGHNA, CDR2 YSLEER. Deletions cut 4 bases from V and 5 bases from J, with 16 bases between. CDR3 length equals 15 residues. CDR3 loop: CASSLNQVGGDTQYF. CDR3 DNA: TGCGCCAGCAGCCTCAACCAGGTCGGGGGAGATACGCAGTATTTT.

The chain uses TRBV25-1 and TRBJ2-7; maybe TRBD1 (5 bases). CDR1 is MGHDK, CDR2 SYGVNS, per germline. V shed 5 bases and J shed 3 bases, with 8 bases lying between them. There are 12 residues in the CDR3. CDR3 bases: TGTGCCAGCAGTTCACAGGTCTACGAGCAGTACTTC. Protein sequence: CASSSQVYEQYF.

The genes are TRBV5-5 and TRBJ2-3; D unresolved. This CDR3 is 12 amino acids long. The germline V and J ends were trimmed by 5 bases and 0 bases, with 4 bases remaining between them. Looked up from germline, CDR1 is SGHKS and CDR2 is YYEKEE (reference sequence). CDR3 in DNA: TGTGCCAGCAGGACTAGCACAGATACGCAGTATTTT. It encodes CASRTSTDTQYF.